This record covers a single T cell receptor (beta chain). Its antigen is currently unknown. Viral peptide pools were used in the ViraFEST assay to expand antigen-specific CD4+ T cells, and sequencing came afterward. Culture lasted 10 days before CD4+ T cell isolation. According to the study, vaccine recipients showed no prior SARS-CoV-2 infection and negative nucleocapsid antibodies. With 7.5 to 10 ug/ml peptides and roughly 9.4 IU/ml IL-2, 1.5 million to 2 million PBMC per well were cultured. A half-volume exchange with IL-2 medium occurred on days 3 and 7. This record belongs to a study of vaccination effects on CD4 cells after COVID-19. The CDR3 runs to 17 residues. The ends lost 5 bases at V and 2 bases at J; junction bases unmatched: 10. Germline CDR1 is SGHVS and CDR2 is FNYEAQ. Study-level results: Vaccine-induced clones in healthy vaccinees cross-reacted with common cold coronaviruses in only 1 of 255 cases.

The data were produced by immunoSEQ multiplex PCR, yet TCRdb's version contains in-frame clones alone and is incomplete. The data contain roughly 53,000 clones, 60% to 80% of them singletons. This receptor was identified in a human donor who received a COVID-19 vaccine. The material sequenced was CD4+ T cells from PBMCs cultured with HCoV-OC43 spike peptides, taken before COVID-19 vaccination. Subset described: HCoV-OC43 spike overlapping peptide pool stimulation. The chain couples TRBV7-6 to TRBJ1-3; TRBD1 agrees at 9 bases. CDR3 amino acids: CASSLGQGKIAGNTIYF. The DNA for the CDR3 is TGTGCCAGCAGCCTGGGACAGGGAAAGATCGCTGGAAACACCATATATTTT.